Below are 4 T cell receptor beta chains sequenced from a single sample in a study of blood T cell repertoires in COVID-19. The assay was immunoSEQ multiplex PCR, and TCRdb's table has in-frame clones only and misses some. Found here are around 300,000 clones, about 90% of them singletons; the top ten hold over 4.5%. The material sequenced was PBMCs or T cells enriched from blood (not recorded which). Receptor source: a man aged 30 to 39 who had recovered from COVID-19.

The V gene is TRBV29-1, the J gene TRBJ2-7, with 8 bases lining up with TRBD2. With 6 bases clipped from V and 6 bases from J, the junction kept 10 bases outside the gene matches. CDR3 length equals 13 residues. Germline V lookup: CDR1 SQVTM, CDR2 ANQGSEA. The CDR3 DNA reads TGCAGCGTCGGGGGACTAGGCACCTCCGAGCAGTACTTC. Amino acids: CSVGGLGTSEQYF.

The chain employs TRBV19 and TRBJ1-5; TRBD1 agrees at 7 bases. This CDR3 region has 16 residues. V lost 4 bases, J lost 3 bases, and 9 bases stayed unmatched. The germline CDR1 and CDR2 sequences are LNHDA and SQIVND (reference sequence). CDR3 amino acids: CASSTIDREVNQPQHF. CDR3 DNA sequence: TGTGCCAGTAGTACTATCGACAGGGAGGTCAATCAGCCCCAGCATTTT.

The table lists this clone with a count of one. The gene calls are TRBV5-4 and TRBJ1-2, with 11 bases that match TRBD1. V lost 4 bases, J lost 5 bases, and 4 bases stayed unmatched. CDR1 and CDR2 from the germline V gene are SGHNT and YYREEE (reference sequence). This CDR3 spans 14 amino acids. This CDR3 reads CASSGQGAKYGYTF. The CDR3 DNA is TGTGCCAGCAGCGGACAGGGGGCAAAGTATGGCTACACCTTC.

J is TRBJ1-5 and V is TRBV2; 9 nucleotides agree with TRBD1. V lost 5 bases to trimming and J lost 1 base; unmatched junction nucleotides: 9. CDR3 size: 17 residues. CDR1 and CDR2 (germline): SNHLY, FYNNEI. The CDR3 nucleotides are TGTGCCAGCAGTCTCGGACAGGGGAGTATGAGCAATCAGCCCCAGCATTTT. This codes for CASSLGQGSMSNQPQHF.